A single sample is the source of the 7 T cell receptor beta chains below, sequenced in a study of control samples from healthy donors and cancer patients. The table came from immunoSEQ multiplex PCR; TCRdb's copy has only in-frame clones and leaves some out. Among approximately 140,000 clones listed, around 90% were seen once. The sample comprised blood. These receptors were obtained from a man younger than 35 in good health.

This clone was recorded once. The rearrangement links TRBV6-2 or TRBV6-3 to TRBJ2-4, with 8 nucleotides matching TRBD2. This CDR3 contains 15 residues. Germline trimming cut 5 bases from V and 2 bases from J; bases unmatched to any gene: 5. Germline V gene sequence: CDR1 MNHEY, CDR2 SVGEGT. The CDR3, as DNA: TGTGCCAGCAGTCCCCGGGGGGGATCCAAAAACATTCAGTACTTC. It encodes CASSPRGGSKNIQYF.

J is TRBJ2-1 and V is TRBV18, with D possibly matching TRBD2 (5 bases). Germline CDR1 and CDR2: KGHSH and LQKENI. The ends were cut back, 3 bases at V and 14 bases at J, with 14 bases in the middle. The CDR3 is 12 residues long. The CDR3 spells CASSPDGTAEFF. DNA for the CDR3: TGTGCCAGCTCACCGGACGGAACAGCGGAGTTCTTC.

This clone occurred once. The V and J genes are TRBV6-1 and TRBJ2-3; TRBD2 matches at 7 bases. The CDR3 contains 16 residues. The germline V gene has CDR1 MNHNS and CDR2 SASEGT. J was trimmed by 2 bases and V by 1 base; bases with no gene match: 6. CDR3 DNA: TGTGCCAGCAGTGAAGTGGGGAGGGCCGCCACAGATACGCAGTATTTT. This codes for CASSEVGRAATDTQYF.

J is TRBJ1-1 and V is TRBV12-5, with D uncertain. CDR1 is LGHNT and CDR2 is FRNRAP in the germline V gene. The CDR3 loop spans 14 amino acids. Trimming cost V 2 bases and J 0 bases, with 7 bases left between them. The DNA of the CDR3 is TGTGCTAGTGGTTTGCTCAACATGAACACTGAAGCTTTCTTT. Its translation is CASGLLNMNTEAFF.

The rearrangement joins TRBV20-1 to TRBJ1-3, with D hard to call. Germline V gene lookup returns CDR1 DFQATT and CDR2 SNEGSKA (reference sequence). V was clipped by 3 bases and J by 0 bases, with 18 bases between them. The CDR3 length is 17 residues. CDR3 coding DNA: TGCAGTGCTAGTAAGGGAGCCTTCTTGAGCTCTGGAAACACCATATATTTT. It translates to CSASKGAFLSSGNTIYF.

This clone turned up a few times. The rearrangement links TRBV5-1 to TRBJ2-5; no reliable D call. V was clipped by 2 bases and J by 1 base, with 12 bases between them. The length of the CDR3 is 15 residues. Per the germline V gene, CDR1 is SGHRS and CDR2 is YFSETQ. CDR3 sequence: CASSLAPHVQETQYF. CDR3 DNA sequence: TGCGCCAGCAGCTTAGCGCCACACGTCCAAGAGACCCAGTACTTC.

The chain recombines TRBV13 with TRBJ1-1; D unresolved. The V end lost 3 bases, the J end lost 0 bases, and 5 bases lay between the germline ends. The CDR3 loop spans 13 amino acids. Germline V lookup: CDR1 PRHDT, CDR2 FYEKMQ (reference sequence). CDR3 nucleotides: TGTGCCAGCAGCTTCGGCCTGAACACTGAAGCTTTCTTT. It encodes CASSFGLNTEAFF.